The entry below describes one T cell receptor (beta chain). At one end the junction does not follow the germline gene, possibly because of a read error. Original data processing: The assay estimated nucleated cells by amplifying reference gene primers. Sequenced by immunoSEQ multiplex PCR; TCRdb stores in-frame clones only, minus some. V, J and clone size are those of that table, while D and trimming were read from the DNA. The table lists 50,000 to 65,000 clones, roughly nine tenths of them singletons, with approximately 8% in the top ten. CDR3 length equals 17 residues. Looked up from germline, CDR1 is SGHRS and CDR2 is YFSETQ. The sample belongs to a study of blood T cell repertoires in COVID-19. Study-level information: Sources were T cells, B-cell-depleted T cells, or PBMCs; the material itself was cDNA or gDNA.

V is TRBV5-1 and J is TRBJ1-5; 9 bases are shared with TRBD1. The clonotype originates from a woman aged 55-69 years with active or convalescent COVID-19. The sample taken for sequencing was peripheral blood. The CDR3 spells CASSLTTGGDLDQPQHF. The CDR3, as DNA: TGCGCCAGCAGCTTGACTACAGGGGGCGACTTAGATCAACCCCAGCATTTT. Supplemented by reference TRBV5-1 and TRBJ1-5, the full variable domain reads KAGVTQTPRYLIKTRGQQVTLSCSPISGHRSVSWYQQTPGQGLQFLFEYFSETQRNKGNFPGRFSGRQFSNSRSEMNVSTLELGDSALYLCASSLTTGGDLDQPQHFGDGTRLSIL.